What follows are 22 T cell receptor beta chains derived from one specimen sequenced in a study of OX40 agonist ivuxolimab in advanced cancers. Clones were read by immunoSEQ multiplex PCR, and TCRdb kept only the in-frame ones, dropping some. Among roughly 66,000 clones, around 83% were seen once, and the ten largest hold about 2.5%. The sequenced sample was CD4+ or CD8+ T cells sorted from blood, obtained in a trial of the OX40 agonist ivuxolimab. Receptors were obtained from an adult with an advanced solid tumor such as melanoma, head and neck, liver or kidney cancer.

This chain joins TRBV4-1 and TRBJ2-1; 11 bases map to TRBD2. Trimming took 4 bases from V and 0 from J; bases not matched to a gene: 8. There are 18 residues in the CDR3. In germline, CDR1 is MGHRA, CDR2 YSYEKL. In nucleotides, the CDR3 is TGCGCCAGCAGCCCCAGAATCACTAGCGGGGGCTCCTACAATGAGCAGTTCTTC. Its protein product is CASSPRITSGGSYNEQFF.

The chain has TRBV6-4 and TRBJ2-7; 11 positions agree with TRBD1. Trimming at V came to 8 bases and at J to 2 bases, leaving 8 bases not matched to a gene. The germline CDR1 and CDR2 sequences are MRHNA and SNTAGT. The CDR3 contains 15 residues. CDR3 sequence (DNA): TGTGCCAGCCTGGGGGGGACAGGGGGGCCCTACGAGCAGTACTTC. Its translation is CASLGGTGGPYEQYF.

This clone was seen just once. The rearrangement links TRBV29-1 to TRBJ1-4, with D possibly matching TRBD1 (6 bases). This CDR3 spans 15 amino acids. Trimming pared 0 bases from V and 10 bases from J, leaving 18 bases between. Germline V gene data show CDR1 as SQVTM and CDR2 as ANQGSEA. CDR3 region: CSVEETGLPTGKLFF. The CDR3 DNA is TGCAGCGTTGAAGAGACAGGACTCCCTACCGGAAAACTGTTTTTT.

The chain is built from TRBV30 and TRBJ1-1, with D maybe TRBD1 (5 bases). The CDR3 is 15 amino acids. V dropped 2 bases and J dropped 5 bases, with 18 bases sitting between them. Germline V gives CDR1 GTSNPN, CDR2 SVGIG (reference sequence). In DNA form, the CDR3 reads TGTGCCTGGAGTACTTGGGGGGGGGACTCAACTGAAGCTTTCTTT. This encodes CAWSTWGGDSTEAFF.

CDR3 sequence: CASSVGVGTRGLAAVGYEQYF. The CDR3 bases are TGTGCCAGCAGCGTAGGAGTGGGGACCCGAGGACTAGCGGCAGTCGGGTACGAGCAGTACTTC. The gene calls are TRBV9 and TRBJ2-7, with 10 bases that match TRBD2. Trimming cost V 0 bases and J 4 bases; bases outside gene matches: 22. This CDR3 is 21 amino acids long. CDR1 and CDR2 from the germline V gene are SGDLS and YYNGEE.

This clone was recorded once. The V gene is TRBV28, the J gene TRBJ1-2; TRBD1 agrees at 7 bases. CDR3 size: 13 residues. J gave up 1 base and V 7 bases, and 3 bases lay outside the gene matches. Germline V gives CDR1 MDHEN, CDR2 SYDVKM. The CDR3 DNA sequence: TGTGCCAGCACCGGGGACAGTAACTATGGCTACACCTTC. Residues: CASTGDSNYGYTF.

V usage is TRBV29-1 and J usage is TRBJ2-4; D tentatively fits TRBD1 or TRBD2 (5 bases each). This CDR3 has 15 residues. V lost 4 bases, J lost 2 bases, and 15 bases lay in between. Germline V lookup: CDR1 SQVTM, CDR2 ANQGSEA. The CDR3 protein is CSVGWGTGPKNIQYF. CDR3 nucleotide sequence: TGCAGCGTTGGTTGGGGGACCGGGCCCAAAAACATTCAGTACTTC.

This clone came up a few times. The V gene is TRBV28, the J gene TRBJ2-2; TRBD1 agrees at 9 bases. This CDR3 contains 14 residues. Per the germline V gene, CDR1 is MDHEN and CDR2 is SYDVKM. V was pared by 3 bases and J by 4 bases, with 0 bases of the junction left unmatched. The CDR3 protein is CASSLTGGTGELFF. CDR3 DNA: TGTGCCAGCAGTTTGACAGGGGGCACCGGGGAGCTGTTTTTT.

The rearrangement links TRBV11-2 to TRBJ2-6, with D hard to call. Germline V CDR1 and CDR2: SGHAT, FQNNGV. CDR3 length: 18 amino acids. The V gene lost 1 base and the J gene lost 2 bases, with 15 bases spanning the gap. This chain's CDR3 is CASSLVGRLSAGANVLTF. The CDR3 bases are TGTGCCAGCAGCTTAGTAGGCCGGCTGTCGGCTGGGGCCAACGTCCTGACTTTC.

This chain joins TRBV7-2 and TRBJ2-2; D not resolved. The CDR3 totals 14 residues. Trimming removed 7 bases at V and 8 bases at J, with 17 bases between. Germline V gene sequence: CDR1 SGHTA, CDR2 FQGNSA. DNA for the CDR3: TGTGCCAGCACCCCCACTACGAATATTGGGGAGCTGTTTTTT. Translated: CASTPTTNIGELFF.

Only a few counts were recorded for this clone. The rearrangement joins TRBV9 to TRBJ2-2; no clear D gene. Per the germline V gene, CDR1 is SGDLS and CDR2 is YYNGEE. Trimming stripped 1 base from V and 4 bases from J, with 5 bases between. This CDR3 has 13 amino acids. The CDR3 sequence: CASSVTGTGELFF. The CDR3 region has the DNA TGTGCCAGCAGCGTAACGGGCACCGGGGAGCTGTTTTTT.

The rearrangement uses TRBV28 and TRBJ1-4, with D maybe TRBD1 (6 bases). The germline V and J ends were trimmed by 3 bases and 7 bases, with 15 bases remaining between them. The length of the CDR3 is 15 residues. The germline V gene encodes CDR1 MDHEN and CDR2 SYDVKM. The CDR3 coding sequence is TGTGCCAGCAGTTTTAGGGGGGGCAGGAGTGAAAAACTGTTTTTT. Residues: CASSFRGGRSEKLFF. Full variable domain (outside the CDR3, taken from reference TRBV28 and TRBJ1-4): DVKVTQSSRYLVKRTGEKVFLECVQDMDHENMFWYRQDPGLGLRLIYFSYDVKMKEKGDIPEGYSVSREKKERFSLILESASTNQTSMYLCASSFRGGRSEKLFFGSGTQLSVL.

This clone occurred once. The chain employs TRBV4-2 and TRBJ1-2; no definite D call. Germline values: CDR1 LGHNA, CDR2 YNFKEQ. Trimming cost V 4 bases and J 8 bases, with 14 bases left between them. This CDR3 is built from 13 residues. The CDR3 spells CASSPLGSHGYTF. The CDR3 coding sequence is TGTGCCAGCAGCCCCTTGGGGAGCCACGGCTACACCTTC.

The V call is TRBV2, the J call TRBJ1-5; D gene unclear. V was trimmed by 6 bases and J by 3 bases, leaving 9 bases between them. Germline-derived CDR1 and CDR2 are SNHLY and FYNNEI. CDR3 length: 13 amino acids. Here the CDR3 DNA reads TGTGCCAGCAGGAGAGGAATCAATCAGCCCCAGCATTTT. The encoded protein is CASRRGINQPQHF.

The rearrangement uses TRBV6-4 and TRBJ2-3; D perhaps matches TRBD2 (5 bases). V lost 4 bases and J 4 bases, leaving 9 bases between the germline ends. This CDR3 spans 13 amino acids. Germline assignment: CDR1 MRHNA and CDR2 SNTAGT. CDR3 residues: CASSVEDADTQYF. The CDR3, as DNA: TGTGCCAGCAGTGTGGAGGACGCAGATACGCAGTATTTT.

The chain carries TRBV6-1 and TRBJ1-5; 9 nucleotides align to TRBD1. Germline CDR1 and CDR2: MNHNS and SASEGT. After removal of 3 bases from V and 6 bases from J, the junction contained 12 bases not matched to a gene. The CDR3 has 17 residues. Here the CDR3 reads CASSEQRTGVLSQPQHF. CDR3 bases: TGTGCCAGCAGTGAGCAGAGGACAGGGGTTCTCAGTCAGCCCCAGCATTTT.

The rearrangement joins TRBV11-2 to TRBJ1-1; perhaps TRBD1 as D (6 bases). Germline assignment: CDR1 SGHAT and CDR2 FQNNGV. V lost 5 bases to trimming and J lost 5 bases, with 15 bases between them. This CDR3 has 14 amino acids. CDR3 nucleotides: TGTGCCAGCAGCCCCCTCGGGGGCGGGACTGAAGCTTTCTTT. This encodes CASSPLGGGTEAFF.

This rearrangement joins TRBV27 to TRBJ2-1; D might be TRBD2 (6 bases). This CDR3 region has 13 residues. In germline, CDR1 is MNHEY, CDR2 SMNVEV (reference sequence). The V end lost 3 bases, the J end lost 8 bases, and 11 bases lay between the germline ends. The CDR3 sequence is CASSFPGVYEQFF. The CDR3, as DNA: TGTGCCAGCAGTTTCCCGGGGGTTTATGAGCAGTTCTTC.

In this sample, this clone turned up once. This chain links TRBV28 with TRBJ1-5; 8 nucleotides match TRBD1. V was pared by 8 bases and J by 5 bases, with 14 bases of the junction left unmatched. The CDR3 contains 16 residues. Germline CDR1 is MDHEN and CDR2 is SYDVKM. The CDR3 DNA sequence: TGTGCCAGCCACTCACGACAGGGGAGTTCATATCAGCCCCAGCATTTT. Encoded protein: CASHSRQGSSYQPQHF. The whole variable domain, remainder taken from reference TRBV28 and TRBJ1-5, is DVKVTQSSRYLVKRTGEKVFLECVQDMDHENMFWYRQDPGLGLRLIYFSYDVKMKEKGDIPEGYSVSREKKERFSLILESASTNQTSMYLCASHSRQGSSYQPQHFGDGTRLSIL.

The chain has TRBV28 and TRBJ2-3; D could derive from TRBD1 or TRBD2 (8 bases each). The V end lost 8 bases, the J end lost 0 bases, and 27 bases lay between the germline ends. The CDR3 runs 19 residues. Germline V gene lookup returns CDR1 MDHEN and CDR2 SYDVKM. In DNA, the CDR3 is TGTGCCAGCTTCAGGGGGCTTGCGTGGAGCGGGGGTAGCACAGATACGCAGTATTTT. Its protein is CASFRGLAWSGGSTDTQYF. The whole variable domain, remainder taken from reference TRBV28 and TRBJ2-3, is DVKVTQSSRYLVKRTGEKVFLECVQDMDHENMFWYRQDPGLGLRLIYFSYDVKMKEKGDIPEGYSVSREKKERFSLILESASTNQTSMYLCASFRGLAWSGGSTDTQYFGPGTRLTVL.

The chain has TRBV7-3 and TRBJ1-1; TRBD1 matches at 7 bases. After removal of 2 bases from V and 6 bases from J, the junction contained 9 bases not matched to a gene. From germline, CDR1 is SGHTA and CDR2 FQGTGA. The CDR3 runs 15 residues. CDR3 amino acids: CASSLSSTGVAEAFF. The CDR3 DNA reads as TGTGCCAGCAGCTTATCCTCCACAGGGGTCGCTGAAGCTTTCTTT.

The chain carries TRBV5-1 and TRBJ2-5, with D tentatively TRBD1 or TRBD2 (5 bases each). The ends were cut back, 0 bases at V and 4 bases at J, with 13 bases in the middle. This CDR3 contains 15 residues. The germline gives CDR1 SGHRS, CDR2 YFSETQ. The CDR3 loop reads CASSLGSGRGETQYF. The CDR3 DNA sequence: TGCGCCAGCAGCTTGGGGTCGGGACGGGGAGAGACCCAGTACTTC.